One T cell receptor (beta chain) is described in this entry. Trimming at V came to 10 bases and at J to 8 bases, leaving 8 bases not matched to a gene. This CDR3 is 13 amino acids long. CDR1 is ENHRY, CDR2 SYGVKD, per germline. Here immunoSEQ multiplex PCR was the method, and the copy in TCRdb shows in-frame clones only, minus some. The sample lists approximately 160,000 clones, around 94% occurring once. The data were obtained in a study of control samples from healthy donors and cancer patients. The chain combines TRBV10-3 with TRBJ2-4; 10 bases line up with TRBD1. The sequence was collected from a woman between 18 and 30 years old in good health. Sequencing was carried out using blood. The CDR3 spells CATGTGDGDIQYF. For the CDR3, the DNA is TGTGCCACAGGGACAGGGGATGGAGACATTCAGTACTTC.